This entry features one TCR beta chain sequence. There is no known antigen for this receptor. No base-level quality is on record; no much larger clone is a single base apart. Using the deep immunoSEQ assay, multiplex PCR amplified TCR CDR3 regions from genomic DNA. For each cell subset, the extracted genomic DNA was distributed evenly across all wells of several immunoSEQ 96-well plates, and each plate served as one replicate. For sorted subsets, 150 to 200 ng genomic DNA, equal to about 30,000 T cell genomes, was loaded into each replicate PCR. Purified libraries were measured with a Qubit 3.0 fluorometer, size-checked on a Bioanalyzer 2100, and measured again with the KAPA Library Quantification kit. Each immunoSEQ 96-well plate was sequenced on its own single-read 150-cycle Illumina NextSeq 550 flow cell. Per the source publication's procedure: Because only junctional sequences without quality scores were contained in the immunoSEQ output, filtering matching that applied to full-length reads could not be performed. Sequences were annotated with PyIR, a Python wrapper for IgBLAST v1.9, using IMGT germline references to assign V/J genes and CDR3. Any read was removed if the V/J assignment was weak (E-value above 1e-6), the CDR3 was missing, or the read contained stop codons, out-of-frame junctions, or ambiguous translated residues. V3J clonotypes were defined as sequences sharing an identical inferred V gene, J gene, and CDR3 amino acid sequence. Percentage overlap between repertoires was computed as shared unique clonotypes divided by the size of the smaller repertoire. Three approaches were used to assess repertoire richness: RTK rarefaction, the Chao1 estimator, and Recon v2.1 estimates of unobserved clonotypes. For all TCRbeta clonotypes obtained by the gDNA method from a handful of donors, generation probabilities were computed with OLGA. The source is immuneACCESS, and TCRdb retained only in-frame sequences with V and J called. Part of the clones is not carried over; for the studies checked, unresolved V genes explain less than half of this, and the remainder is unexplained. The V and J calls and clone size come from that table; D and trimming were worked out from the DNA. For this sample the table gives roughly 500,000 clones, of which 90% to 96% were detected only once. The ten largest clonotypes hold 0.06% of the sample.

The sample is drawn from a study of shared clonotypes between healthy human individuals (dated by TCRdb to 2020 to 2022). Regarding the complete study: A few men and two women, aged 18 to 49 years, made up the cohort. Per donor, three plates each were used for CD4 naive and CD4 memory, two for CD8 naive, and one for CD8 memory. Blood TCR repertoires of about five healthy adults were deeply sequenced to estimate repertoire size and the extent of clonotype sharing between individuals. Different laboratories and diverse techniques were used to prepare libraries and sequence TCR repertoires, to increase sequencing depth and limit assay-specific biases. Per donor, leukapheresis produced somewhere between about 0.94 and 10 billion PBMCs.

Healthy HIV-negative adults with no recently reported acute infections or vaccinations were included as donors. Only Caucasian adults living in Nashville, Tennessee, USA were represented among the donors. CD4+ T cells were enriched by magnetic negative selection, after which naive cells were positively selected on CD45RA and the negative fraction was taken as the memory subset. Blood was obtained by leukapheresis, after which PBMCs were separated by Ficoll-Histopaque density gradient centrifugation and cryopreserved in liquid nitrogen vapor phase. Purity and quantity of every magnetically sorted T cell population were checked by analytical flow cytometry. Genomic DNA was isolated from each sorted fraction and quantified by UV absorbance on a Nanodrop 2000c. From the cysteine up to the phenylalanine, the CDR3 has a length of 14 residues. CDR3 DNA only is kept here, 42 bases in frame from base 1. CDR1 and CDR2 are read off the germline V gene (reference sequence) as SEHNR and FQNEAQ. V lost 4 bases and J lost 6 bases, and the count of bases not matched to a germline gene is 6.

Findings and caveats that apply to the study as a whole: Pairwise subsampling indicated that sequencing depth was expected to affect the degree of clonotype sharing among donors. The genetic and exposure-history diversity represented was limited by the small number of donors. Even with the large sequencing depth, rarefaction of the sorted-subset datasets indicated that sequencing was incomplete. Clonotypes shared by all four sorted-subset donors showed higher generation probabilities than non-shared clonotypes. Naive subsets generally had larger estimated clonotype richness than memory subsets. Sampling was restricted to blood, and TCR repertoires in tissue are likely to differ from TCR repertoires in blood. Sharing across a handful of donors was observed for roughly 5.4% of naive CD4, about 4% of naive CD8, roughly 2.3% of memory CD4, and about 0.38% of memory CD8 clonotypes.

Recombination connected TRBV7-9 to TRBJ2-1; TRBD2 aligns with 7 central bases. This receptor was obtained from a woman aged 25-40 years in good health. Source material: naive CD4+ T cells sorted from blood. The sample's cell subset or site label is to be understood as: CD45RA+ positively selected. The CDR3 reads as follows: CASSSGLDGNEQFF. The sequenced DNA is TGTGCCAGCAGCTCCGGACTAGACGGCAATGAGCAGTTCTTC.